Below are 25 T cell receptor beta chains sequenced from a single sample in a study of blood T cells in healthy people across ages. The authors ran a second PCR of roughly 6 to 12 cycles using a sample-barcoded 5' primer and a J-beta primer mix. In TCRdb, the 5' RACE reads were re-called with MiXCR into one record per CDR3 protein. Altogether about 670,000 distinct CDR3 sequences are present, about 50% being singletons, with the ten largest covering about 13%. The sample taken for sequencing was blood. The source is a woman over 75 in good health.

This chain uses TRBV5-5 with TRBJ2-7, with 16 bases fitting TRBD2. Germline V gene data show CDR1 as SGHKS and CDR2 as YYEKEE (reference sequence). The CDR3 totals 19 residues. Trimming took 2 bases from V and 2 from J; bases not matched to a gene: 10. Here the CDR3 DNA reads TGTGCCAGCAGCTTTACTCCGGGACTAGCGGGAGGGCCCCCCTACGAGCAGTACTTC. Translating gives CASSFTPGLAGGPPYEQYF.

V gene TRBV6-1 combines with J gene TRBJ1-5; TRBD1 might be the D (6 bases). Germline V CDR1 and CDR2: MNHNS, SASEGT. This CDR3 region has 16 residues. V was clipped by 2 bases and J by 0 bases, with 11 bases between them. CDR3 nucleotides: TGTGCCAGCAGTGAAATGACAGGAGATAGCAATCAGCCCCAGCATTTT. This encodes CASSEMTGDSNQPQHF.

V gene TRBV18 combines with J gene TRBJ2-1, with a possible D match to TRBD1 (7 bases). Trimming stripped 0 bases from V and 6 bases from J, with 18 bases between. The germline V gene encodes CDR1 KGHSH and CDR2 LQKENI. CDR3 size: 17 residues. The CDR3 spells CASSPPNRAGGGNEQFF. Written as DNA, the CDR3 is TGTGCCAGCTCACCACCGAATAGGGCAGGGGGAGGCAATGAGCAGTTCTTC.

Note on this clonotype: A much larger clonotype is one base distant, so this may be a read error. J is TRBJ2-1 and V is TRBV9; TRBD2 matches at 16 bases. V trimming: 2 bases; J trimming: 5 bases; junction bases outside the gene matches: 10. CDR1 and CDR2 (germline): SGDLS, YYNGEE. This CDR3 comprises 19 residues. In DNA form, the CDR3 reads TGTGCCAGCAGCGTCCGGGGACTAGCGGGAGGGCCGTCCCACAATGAGCAGTTCTTC. Amino acids: CASSVRGLAGGPSHNEQFF.

Ten or more counts support this clonotype. The chain is built from TRBV5-1 and TRBJ2-3; perhaps TRBD1 as D (6 bases). Trimming cost V 3 bases and J 0 bases, with 11 bases left between them. The CDR3 loop spans 15 amino acids. CDR1 SGHRS and CDR2 YFSETQ come from the germline V gene. Written as DNA, the CDR3 is TGCGCCAGCAGCTCGACAGGACCCAGCACAGATACGCAGTATTTT. Translated: CASSSTGPSTDTQYF.

With respect to this clonotype: This may come from a read error, since a much larger clone is one base off. CDR3 DNA sequence: TGTGCCATCAGATCGGGACAGAGCTCCTACAATGAGCAGTACTTC. This encodes CAIRSGQSSYNEQYF. The chain couples TRBV10-3 to TRBJ2-1, with TRBD1 identical over 7 bases. The DNA end is more similar to TRBJ2-7, so the J call may be wrong. The CDR3 has 15 amino acids. Germline CDR1 and CDR2: ENHRY and SYGVKD.

This clonotype was found many times. The chain joins TRBV7-2 to TRBJ2-1, with unresolved D. Between the trimmed V and J ends, which lost 1 base and 9 bases, there was a span of 10 bases. This CDR3 is 13 amino acids long. Germline CDR1 reads SGHTA; CDR2 reads FQGNSA. The CDR3 bases are TGTGCCAGCAGCTTAGTTTTGAAGGGTGAGCAGTTCTTC. Amino acid sequence: CASSLVLKGEQFF.

The chain employs TRBV5-1 and TRBJ2-1; TRBD1 aligns across 7 bases. The length of the CDR3 is 14 residues. The V gene's germline CDR1 is SGHRS and CDR2 YFSETQ. The ends lost 4 bases at V and 2 bases at J; junction bases unmatched: 3. DNA of the CDR3: TGCGCCAGCAGCAGGGGGCCCGCCTACAATGAGCAGTTCTTC. Its protein is CASSRGPAYNEQFF.

This clonotype was observed at least ten times. The V gene is TRBV7-2, the J gene TRBJ1-2; 7 bases match TRBD1. CDR3 size: 14 residues. CDR1 SGHTA and CDR2 FQGNSA come from the germline V gene. Unmatched junction bases numbered 4, after V lost 3 bases and J lost 3 bases. This CDR3 reads CASSFVQGDYGYTF. Written as DNA, the CDR3 is TGTGCCAGCAGCTTTGTGCAGGGGGACTATGGCTACACCTTC.

This clonotype was recorded at least ten times. J is TRBJ2-4 and V is TRBV7-2; TRBD1 is a possible D gene (6 bases). The length of the CDR3 is 14 residues. Trimming left V 2 bases short and J 7 bases short, with 12 bases between. Germline V gene data show CDR1 as SGHTA and CDR2 as FQGNSA. CDR3 amino acids: CASSLRPQGNIQYF. In DNA form, the CDR3 reads TGTGCCAGCAGCTTAAGGCCGCAGGGGAACATTCAGTACTTC.

J is TRBJ2-3 and V is TRBV9; no firm D call. The CDR3 consists of 12 residues. Germline CDR1 and CDR2: SGDLS and YYNGEE. Trimming took 0 bases from V and 5 from J, leaving 4 bases between them. The CDR3 reads CASSVGEDTQYF. CDR3 DNA sequence: TGTGCCAGCAGCGTAGGTGAAGATACGCAGTATTTT.

This clonotype appeared a few times. CDR3 in DNA: TGTGCCAGCAGCTTATTCGGGTCGAACACTGAAGCTTTCTTT. Protein: CASSLFGSNTEAFF. The gene calls are TRBV7-3 and TRBJ1-1; D not certain. The germline V and J ends were trimmed by 2 bases and 1 base, with 8 bases remaining between them. This CDR3 is 14 amino acids long. Germline-derived CDR1 and CDR2 are SGHTA and FQGTGA. The entire variable domain, with the rest obtained from reference TRBV7-3 and TRBJ1-1, is as follows: GAGVSQTPSNKVTEKGKYVELRCDPISGHTALYWYRQSLGQGPEFLIYFQGTGAADDSGLPNDRFFAVRPEGSVSTLKIQRTERGDSAVYLCASSLFGSNTEAFFGQGTRLTVV.

This clonotype was seen repeatedly, ten times or more. J is TRBJ2-3 and V is TRBV29-1; TRBD2 might be the D (5 bases). Per the germline V gene, CDR1 is SQVTM and CDR2 is ANQGSEA. CDR3 size: 12 residues. Deletions cut 5 bases from V and 4 bases from J, with 10 bases between. The CDR3 loop reads CSVPGIADTQYF. The CDR3 region has the DNA TGCAGCGTTCCGGGGATAGCAGATACGCAGTATTTT.

This clonotype was picked up many times. The chain carries TRBV5-1 and TRBJ2-3; 13 bases line up with TRBD2. J was trimmed by 2 bases and V by 3 bases; bases with no gene match: 6. CDR1 is SGHRS, CDR2 YFSETQ, per germline. The CDR3 runs 17 residues. CDR3 sequence (DNA): TGCGCCAGCAGCTGGGGACTAGCGGGGATAAACACAGATACGCAGTATTTT. It translates to CASSWGLAGINTDTQYF. Variable domain in full (rest from reference TRBV5-1 and TRBJ2-3): KAGVTQTPRYLIKTRGQQVTLSCSPISGHRSVSWYQQTPGQGLQFLFEYFSETQRNKGNFPGRFSGRQFSNSRSEMNVSTLELGDSALYLCASSWGLAGINTDTQYFGPGTRLTVL.

The chain combines TRBV7-9 with TRBJ2-3; either TRBD1 or TRBD2 may fit D (5 bases each). V was pared by 5 bases and J by 3 bases, with 15 bases between. Germline V gene sequence: CDR1 SEHNR, CDR2 FQNEAQ (reference sequence). The CDR3 extends over 15 amino acids. CDR3: CASSPRGTQTDTQYF. In DNA form, the CDR3 reads TGTGCCAGCAGCCCACGGGGCACTCAGACAGATACGCAGTATTTT.

This clonotype was recorded at least ten times. The chain combines TRBV20-1 with TRBJ1-2; 10 bases map to TRBD1. Germline V gene data show CDR1 as DFQATT and CDR2 as SNEGSKA (reference sequence). The CDR3 covers 13 residues. The ends lost 5 bases at V and 6 bases at J; junction bases unmatched: 6. CDR3 amino acids: CSAGTGVPDGYTF. The DNA of the CDR3 is TGCAGTGCTGGGACAGGGGTACCCGATGGCTACACCTTC.

This chain connects TRBV6-5 to TRBJ2-3; 9 bases are a match to TRBD2. CDR1 and CDR2 (germline): MNHEY, SVGAGI. There are 18 residues in the CDR3. V dropped 2 bases and J dropped 0; count of bases not matched to a gene: 9. The CDR3 coding sequence is TGTGCCAGCAGTTACGGGGGGCTCGCGGGAGGGAGCACAGATACGCAGTATTTT. Protein product: CASSYGGLAGGSTDTQYF.

This clonotype was seen repeatedly, ten times or more. The chain has TRBV3-1 and TRBJ2-1, with a possible D match to TRBD1 (7 bases). V lost 1 base to trimming and J lost 10 bases, with 11 bases between them. Germline CDR1 LGHDT, CDR2 YNNKEL (reference sequence). CDR3 length: 13 amino acids. The CDR3 region has the DNA TGTGCCAGCAGCCAAGTGACAGGGAGGGAGCAGTTCTTC. Translating gives CASSQVTGREQFF.

A note on this clonotype: A read error may explain this, as a much larger clone is one base away. The chain is built from TRBV4-2 and TRBJ2-1; TRBD1 aligns across 7 bases. Losses at the gene ends were 3 bases for V and 2 bases for J; bases not matched to a gene: 7. CDR3 size: 16 residues. Germline CDR1 LGHNA, CDR2 YNFKEQ. The CDR3 reads CASSQEADRAYNEQFF. Here the CDR3 DNA reads TGTGCCAGCAGCCAGGAAGCAGACAGGGCCTACAATGAGCAGTTCTTC.

V gene TRBV10-3 combines with J gene TRBJ2-7, with 7 positions matching TRBD1. This CDR3 is built from 15 residues. CDR1 is ENHRY and CDR2 is SYGVKD in the germline V gene. The trim removed 7 bases at V and 1 base at J, leaving 10 bases unmatched. The CDR3 DNA reads TGTGCCATCACCACAAGACAGGGTAGATCCTACGAGCAGTACTTC. This encodes CAITTRQGRSYEQYF.

In its sample, this clonotype was seen once. This may be a read error: a much more frequent sequence differs by one nucleotide. CDR3 coding DNA: TGCAGTGCCGGGGACAGGTGGGGTGAAGAACTGTTTTTT. It is translated as CSAGDRWGEELFF. The chain is built from TRBV20-1 and TRBJ1-4; 8 nucleotides match TRBD1. The germline CDR1 and CDR2 sequences are DFQATT and SNEGSKA (reference sequence). CDR3 length: 13 residues.

The chain links TRBV27 to TRBJ1-2, with 9 nucleotides matching TRBD1. Germline assignment: CDR1 MNHEY and CDR2 SMNVEV (reference sequence). The J segment lost 4 bases and the V segment lost 1 base, leaving 4 bases of the junction unmatched. The CDR3 loop spans 15 amino acids. The CDR3 reads CASSLYRGLTYGYTF. The CDR3 region has the DNA TGTGCCAGCAGTTTATACAGGGGGCTTACCTATGGCTACACCTTC.

This clonotype was seen more than once but under ten times. V gene TRBV7-9 combines with J gene TRBJ1-1; D call uncertain. The CDR3 has 12 residues. From germline, CDR1 is SEHNR and CDR2 FQNEAQ (reference sequence). V was trimmed by 2 bases and J by 8 bases, leaving 9 bases between them. CDR3 sequence: CASSLPSPEAFF. The CDR3 bases are TGTGCCAGCAGCTTACCCAGCCCCGAAGCTTTCTTT. The whole variable domain, remainder taken from reference TRBV7-9 and TRBJ1-1, is DTGVSQNPRHKITKRGQNVTFRCDPISEHNRLYWYRQTLGQGPEFLTYFQNEAQLEKSRLLSDRFSAERPKGSFSTLEIQRTEQGDSAMYLCASSLPSPEAFFGQGTRLTVV.

As for this clonotype: This sequence may be a read error, since a much larger clone differs from it by one base. V gene TRBV5-1 combines with J gene TRBJ2-1; the D gene could be TRBD1 or TRBD2 (5 bases each). Gene TRBJ2-7 matches the end of the DNA better, so the J call may be wrong. The CDR3 is 16 residues long. Germline loops: CDR1 SGHRS, CDR2 YFSETQ. The CDR3 is CASSPDGTYNLNEQYF. Written as DNA, the CDR3 is TGCGCCAGCAGCCCGGACGGGACCTACAATTTAAATGAGCAGTACTTC.

The rearrangement links TRBV10-1 to TRBJ2-1; TRBD2 matches at 7 bases. CDR3 length: 14 amino acids. The germline V gene has CDR1 WNHNN and CDR2 SYGVQD (reference sequence). Unmatched junction bases numbered 8, after V lost 6 bases and J lost 6 bases. CDR3 DNA: TGCGCCAGCAGGGGTGCGGGAGACCGCAATGAGCAGTTCTTC. This encodes CASRGAGDRNEQFF.